The following is a TCR beta chain sequence with its context. What it binds is unknown. Germline CDR1 reads MDHEN; CDR2 reads SYDVKM. The CDR3 runs to 16 residues. The V segment lost 3 bases and the J segment 4 bases; nucleotides outside the gene matches: 8. The data derive from a study of cytomegalovirus exposure and HLA in healthy donors. The PCR contained 60 Vbeta and 13 Jbeta primers. Sequencing used immunoSEQ multiplex PCR; TCRdb keeps in-frame clones, though not all of them. The sample yields 130,000 to 150,000 clones, 55% to 80% seen once. Study results and caveats: By HLA locus, TCR association rates varied in a later analysis, with DRB1 showing the most and HLA-C the fewest. An analysis done earlier found most TCR beta V segments productive about 90% or about 30% of the time. Reports described diagnosis of cytomegalovirus status by the classifier as highly specific and sensitive. Rarity held for most TCR sequences, but there were some public TCRs that occurred in many donors.

Sequencing was done on a sample of PBMCs. The rearrangement joins TRBV28 to TRBJ2-7; TRBD1 aligns across 11 bases. This receptor was obtained from a human donor in good health. The chain's CDR3 is CASSFEGGQGEYEQYF. The CDR3 nucleotides read TGTGCCAGCAGTTTTGAGGGGGGACAGGGGGAATACGAGCAGTACTTC.